The next 4 T cell receptor beta chains were all read from a single sample in a study. TCRdb re-called the RT-PCR reads with MiXCR, one entry per CDR3 protein. The table records about 680,000 distinct CDR3 sequences, over 12% of them present only once. Sequenced sample: memory CD4+ T cells from blood. All receptors come from a female donor in good health, serving as a healthy control.

This rearrangement joins TRBV20-1 to TRBJ2-1; D is unresolved. The CDR3 runs 14 residues. Germline CDR1 is DFQATT and CDR2 is SNEGSKA (reference sequence). V lost 6 bases and J lost 8, with 20 bases in between. The CDR3 sequence: CSAQQPLTDDEQFF. The CDR3 DNA reads as TGCAGTGCGCAACAGCCCCTAACCGACGATGAGCAGTTCTTC.

The rearrangement uses TRBV30 and TRBJ1-6; D is ambiguous. CDR3 size: 12 residues. The V and J ends lost 3 bases and 14 bases respectively, with 14 bases between them. Germline V lookup: CDR1 GTSNPN, CDR2 SVGIG (reference sequence). CDR3 loop: CAWSAQTVSLHF. CDR3 nucleotide sequence: TGTGCCTGGAGCGCCCAAACGGTCTCCCTCCACTTT. The variable domain in full, completed from reference TRBV30 and TRBJ1-6, reads SQTIHQWPATLVQPVGSPLSLECTVEGTSNPNLYWYRQAAGRGLQLLFYSVGIGQISSEVPQNLSASRPQDRQFILSSKKLLLSDSGFYLCAWSAQTVSLHFGNGTRLTVT.

The V call is TRBV29-1, the J call TRBJ1-2; perhaps TRBD1 as D (5 bases). V lost 3 bases, J lost 6 bases, and 14 bases lay in between. CDR3 size: 13 residues. CDR1 SQVTM and CDR2 ANQGSEA come from the germline V gene. This CDR3 reads CSVDDRHNDGYTF. In DNA, the CDR3 is TGCAGCGTTGATGACAGACATAATGATGGCTACACCTTC.

The CDR3 sequence is CASSLASLGRNEQYF. CDR3 coding DNA: TGTGCCAGCAGCCTGGCTAGCCTTGGGAGAAATGAGCAGTACTTC. The chain employs TRBV7-2 and TRBJ2-7; perhaps TRBD2 as D (5 bases). This CDR3 spans 15 amino acids. V was pared by 5 bases and J by 7 bases, with 21 bases between. Germline loops: CDR1 SGHTA, CDR2 FQGNSA.